What follows is one T cell receptor beta chain and its context. Its target is not known. The data were obtained in a study of radiotherapy plus CTLA-4 blockade in lung cancer. J gave up 5 bases and V 4 bases, and 2 bases lay outside the gene matches. The germline V gene has CDR1 LGHNA and CDR2 YNFKEQ. The CDR3 consists of 14 residues. Alongside CTLA-4 blockade with ipilimumab, patients with chemo-refractory metastatic non-small-cell lung cancer received focal radiation. Method: immunoSEQ multiplex PCR; TCRdb's copy keeps in-frame clones and lacks some. The profile covers 55,000 to 65,000 clones, with about 72% appearing a single time and 2.5% to 3% taken by the ten largest. Overall study results and limits: Radiotherapy plus ipilimumab was followed by expansion in blood of tumor-derived TCR clones. Early clonal dynamics of blood T cells, together with interferon-beta, were reported as the best response predictor.

This TCR was sampled from a human donor with non-small cell lung cancer who had a complete response to radiotherapy plus ipilimumab. The sample consisted of peripheral blood, taken from a patient treated with radiotherapy plus ipilimumab. The chain combines TRBV4-2 with TRBJ1-6; 7 positions match TRBD1. CDR3 loop: CASSPGTDNSPLHF. The CDR3 DNA follows: TGTGCCAGCAGCCCCGGGACAGATAATTCACCCCTCCACTTT.